The clone carrying this T cell receptor beta chain was observed a few times. The CDR3 covers 12 residues. From germline, CDR1 is ENHRY and CDR2 SYGVKD. Trimming removed 9 bases at V and 4 bases at J, with 10 bases between. This record belongs to a study of radiotherapy plus CTLA-4 blockade in lung cancer. Sequencing was performed with immunoSEQ multiplex PCR; in TCRdb, only in-frame clones are kept and a portion is missing. The table shows tens of thousands of clones, with more than 75% occurring only once. Sequencing was performed on peripheral blood, taken from a patient treated with radiotherapy plus ipilimumab. The clonotype originates from a human donor with non-small cell lung cancer who had a complete response to radiotherapy plus ipilimumab. This chain connects TRBV10-3 to TRBJ1-5; a weak D match, TRBD1 (6 bases). The CDR3 loop is CAISGVNQPQHF. CDR3 nucleotides: TGTGCCATTTCAGGGGTGAATCAGCCCCAGCATTTT.